The next 8 T cell receptor beta chains were all read from a single sample in a study of cytomegalovirus exposure and HLA in healthy donors. It was with 60 Vbeta and 13 Jbeta primers that the PCR ran. The repertoire was sequenced with immunoSEQ multiplex PCR; TCRdb's copy has only in-frame clones and lacks some. This table holds 150,000 to 200,000 clones, approximately 80% found once. Sequenced input: PBMCs. These TCRs come from a woman aged 50 to 65 in good health and CMV-seronegative.

The chain uses TRBV19 and TRBJ2-1; 10 positions agree with TRBD2. This CDR3 is built from 16 residues. Germline V gene data show CDR1 as LNHDA and CDR2 as SQIVND (reference sequence). J gave up 4 bases and V 2 bases, and 5 bases lay outside the gene matches. CDR3 nucleotides: TGTGCCAGTAGTATATCGGGACTAGCGAAGTACAATGAGCAGTTCTTC. It yields the protein CASSISGLAKYNEQFF.

There are a few counts of this clone. V usage is TRBV2 and J usage is TRBJ1-4; TRBD1 agrees at 10 bases. CDR3 length: 15 amino acids. Per the germline V gene, CDR1 is SNHLY and CDR2 is FYNNEI. V lost 6 bases and J lost 6; bases outside the gene matches: 7. The DNA for the CDR3 is TGTGCCAGCAGCGGGAGGACAGGGGGAGATGAAAAACTGTTTTTT. Translated, it gives CASSGRTGGDEKLFF.

This chain uses TRBV30 with TRBJ1-1; the D gene is possibly TRBD1 (5 bases). Trimming stripped 8 bases from V and 7 bases from J, with 11 bases between. This CDR3 region has 10 residues. CDR1 is GTSNPN, CDR2 SVGIG, per germline (reference sequence). The CDR3 is CAGGSDEAFF. CDR3 coding DNA: TGTGCCGGGGGGTCGGATGAAGCTTTCTTT.

This clone is a singleton in its sample. The sample contains more than one DNA sequence encoding this CDR3. This chain uses TRBV28 with TRBJ1-2; 7 bases align to TRBD1. V was pared by 5 bases and J by 5 bases, with 2 bases of the junction left unmatched. Germline V gene lookup returns CDR1 MDHEN and CDR2 SYDVKM. CDR3 length equals 12 residues. The CDR3 DNA sequence: TGTGCCAGCAGTGGCAGGGGGTATGGCTACACCTTC. Its translation is CASSGRGYGYTF.

The rearrangement joins TRBV19 to TRBJ2-7; D is possibly TRBD2 (6 bases). Trimming cost V 5 bases and J 6 bases, with 17 bases left between them. The CDR3 is 14 residues long. Germline values: CDR1 LNHDA, CDR2 SQIVND (reference sequence). The CDR3 sequence: CASSPGTRTSEQYF. CDR3 nucleotide sequence: TGTGCCAGTAGTCCGGGGACTCGGACCTCCGAGCAGTACTTC.

Here the CDR3 reads CASSGLYRASYNEQFF. CDR3 nucleotide sequence: TGTGCCAGCAGCGGCCTATACAGGGCCTCCTACAATGAGCAGTTCTTC. The genes are TRBV7-6 and TRBJ2-1, with D possibly being TRBD1 (6 bases). The V gene's germline CDR1 is SGHVS and CDR2 FNYEAQ. The ends were cut back, 5 bases at V and 0 bases at J, with 14 bases in the middle. This CDR3 has 16 amino acids.

The gene calls are TRBV9 and TRBJ2-6, with D possibly matching TRBD1 (6 bases). Germline V CDR1 and CDR2: SGDLS, YYNGEE. This CDR3 spans 19 amino acids. The V gene lost 4 bases and the J gene lost 0 bases, with 20 bases spanning the gap. CDR3 sequence reads: CASSLRAAGAISGANVLTF. The DNA for the CDR3 is TGTGCCAGCAGCCTTAGGGCGGCAGGGGCCATCTCTGGGGCCAACGTCCTGACTTTC.

This clone was found a few times. The chain joins TRBV7-2 to TRBJ1-5, with TRBD1 identical over 7 bases. The CDR3 contains 16 residues. CDR1 and CDR2 from the germline V gene are SGHTA and FQGNSA. The V and J ends lost 4 bases and 2 bases, in that order; junction bases with no gene match: 8. DNA for the CDR3: TGTGCCAGCAGCTCAAGGGCAGGGGGACGCAATCAGCCCCAGCATTTT. As protein: CASSSRAGGRNQPQHF.